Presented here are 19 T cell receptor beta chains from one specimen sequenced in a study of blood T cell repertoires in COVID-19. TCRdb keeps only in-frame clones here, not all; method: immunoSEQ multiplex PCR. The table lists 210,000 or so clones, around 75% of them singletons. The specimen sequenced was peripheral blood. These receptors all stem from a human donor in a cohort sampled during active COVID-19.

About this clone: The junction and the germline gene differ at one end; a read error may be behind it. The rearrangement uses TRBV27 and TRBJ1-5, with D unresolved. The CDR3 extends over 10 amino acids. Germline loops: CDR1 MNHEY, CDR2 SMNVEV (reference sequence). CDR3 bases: TGTGCCAGCTTATCTACGTCCGGGTGTTTT. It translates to CASLSTSGCF.

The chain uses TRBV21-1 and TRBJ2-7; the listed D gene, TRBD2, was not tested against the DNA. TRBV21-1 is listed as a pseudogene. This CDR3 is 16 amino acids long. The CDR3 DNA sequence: TGTGCCAGCAGCAAACGCCCGACTAGCGGGAGCGACGAGCAGTACTTC. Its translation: CASSKRPTSGSDEQYF.

The CDR3 here is CASSLRTSGAYEQYF. The CDR3 DNA follows: TGTGCCAGCAGCTTACGGACTAGCGGAGCGTACGAGCAGTACTTC. V and J are TRBV7-6 and TRBJ2-7, with 10 bases lining up with TRBD2. This CDR3 contains 15 residues. CDR1 and CDR2 (germline): SGHVS, FNYEAQ. The ends lost 2 bases at V and 4 bases at J; junction bases unmatched: 5.

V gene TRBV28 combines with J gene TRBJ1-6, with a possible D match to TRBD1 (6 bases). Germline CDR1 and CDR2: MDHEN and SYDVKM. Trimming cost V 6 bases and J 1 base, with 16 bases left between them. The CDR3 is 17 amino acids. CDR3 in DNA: TGTGCCAGCAGAAGGGGGGGTAGTTTATCCTATAATTCACCCCTCCACTTT. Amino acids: CASRRGGSLSYNSPLHF.

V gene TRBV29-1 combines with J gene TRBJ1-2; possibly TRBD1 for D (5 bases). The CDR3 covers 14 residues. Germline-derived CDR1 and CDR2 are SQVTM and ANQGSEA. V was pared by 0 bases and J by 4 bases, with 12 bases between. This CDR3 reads CSVEDFGGSYGYTF. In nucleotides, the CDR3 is TGCAGCGTTGAAGATTTCGGGGGTTCCTATGGCTACACCTTC. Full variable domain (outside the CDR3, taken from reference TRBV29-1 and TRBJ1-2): SAVISQKPSRDICQRGTSLTIQCQVDSQVTMMFWYRQQPGQSLTLIATANQGSEATYESGFVIDKFPISRPNLTFSTLTVSNMSPEDSSIYLCSVEDFGGSYGYTFGSGTRLTVV.

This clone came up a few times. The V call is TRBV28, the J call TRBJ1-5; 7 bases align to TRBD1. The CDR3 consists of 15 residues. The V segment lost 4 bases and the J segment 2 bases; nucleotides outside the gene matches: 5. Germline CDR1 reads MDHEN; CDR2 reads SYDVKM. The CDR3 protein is CASSSGTDRNQPQHF. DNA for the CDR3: TGTGCCAGCAGTTCTGGGACAGACCGCAATCAGCCCCAGCATTTT.

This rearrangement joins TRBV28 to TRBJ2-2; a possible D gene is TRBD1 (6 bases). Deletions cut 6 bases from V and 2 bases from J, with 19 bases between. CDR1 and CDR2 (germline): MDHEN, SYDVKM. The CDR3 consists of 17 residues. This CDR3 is CASSQNRGIFNTGELFF. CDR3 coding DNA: TGTGCCAGCAGCCAAAATAGGGGGATTTTTAACACCGGGGAGCTGTTTTTT.

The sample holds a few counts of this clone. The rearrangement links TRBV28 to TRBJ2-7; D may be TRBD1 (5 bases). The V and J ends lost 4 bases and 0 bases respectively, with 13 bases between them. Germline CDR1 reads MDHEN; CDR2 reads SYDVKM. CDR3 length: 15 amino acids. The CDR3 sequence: CASSSRTRSSYEQYF. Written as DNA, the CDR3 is TGTGCCAGCAGTTCTCGGACAAGGAGCTCCTACGAGCAGTACTTC. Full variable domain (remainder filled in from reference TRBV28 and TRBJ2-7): DVKVTQSSRYLVKRTGEKVFLECVQDMDHENMFWYRQDPGLGLRLIYFSYDVKMKEKGDIPEGYSVSREKKERFSLILESASTNQTSMYLCASSSRTRSSYEQYFGPGTRLTVT.

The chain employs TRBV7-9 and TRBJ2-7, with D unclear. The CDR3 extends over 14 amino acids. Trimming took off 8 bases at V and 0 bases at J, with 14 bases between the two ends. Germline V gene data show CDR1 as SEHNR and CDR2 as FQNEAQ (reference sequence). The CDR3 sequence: CASRRSGGSYEQYF. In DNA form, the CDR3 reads TGTGCCAGCCGCCGGAGTGGTGGCTCCTACGAGCAGTACTTC.

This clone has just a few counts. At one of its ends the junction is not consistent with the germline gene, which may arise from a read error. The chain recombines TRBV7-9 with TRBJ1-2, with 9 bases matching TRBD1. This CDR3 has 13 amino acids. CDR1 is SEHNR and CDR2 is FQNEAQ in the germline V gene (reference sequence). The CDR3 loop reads CASRFGQGHGYTF. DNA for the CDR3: TGTGCCAGCCGCTTTGGACAGGGGCACGGCTACACCTTC. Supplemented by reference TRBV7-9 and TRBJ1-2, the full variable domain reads DTGVSQNPRHKITKRGQNVTFRCDPISEHNRLYWYRQTLGQGPEFLTYFQNEAQLEKSRLLSDRFSAERPKGSFSTLEIQRTEQGDSAMYLCASRFGQGHGYTFGSGTRLTVV.

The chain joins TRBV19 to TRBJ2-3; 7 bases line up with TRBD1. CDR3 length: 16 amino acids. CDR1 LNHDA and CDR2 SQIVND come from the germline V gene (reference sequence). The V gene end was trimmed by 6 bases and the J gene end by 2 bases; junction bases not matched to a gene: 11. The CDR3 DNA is TGTGCCAGTAGAGAGGAAGGGACAGCCTTCACAGATACGCAGTATTTT. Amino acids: CASREEGTAFTDTQYF.

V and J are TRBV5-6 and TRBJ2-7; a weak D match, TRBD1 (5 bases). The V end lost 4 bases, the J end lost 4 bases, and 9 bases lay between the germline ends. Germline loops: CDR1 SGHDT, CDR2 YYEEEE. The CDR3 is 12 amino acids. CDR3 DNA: TGTGCCAGCAGCCCAAGGGGTTACGAGCAGTACTTC. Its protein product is CASSPRGYEQYF. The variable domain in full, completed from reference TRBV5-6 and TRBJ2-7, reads DAGVTQSPTHLIKTRGQQVTLRCSPKSGHDTVSWYQQALGQGPQFIFQYYEEEERQRGNFPDRFSGHQFPNYSSELNVNALLLGDSALYLCASSPRGYEQYFGPGTRLTVT.

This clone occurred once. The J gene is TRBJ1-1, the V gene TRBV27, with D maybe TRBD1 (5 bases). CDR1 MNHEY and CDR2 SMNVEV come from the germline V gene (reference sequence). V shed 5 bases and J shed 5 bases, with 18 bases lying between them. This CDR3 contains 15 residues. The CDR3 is CASSLAGTRVTEAFF. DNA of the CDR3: TGTGCCAGCAGTCTGGCCGGGACTAGGGTGACTGAAGCTTTCTTT.

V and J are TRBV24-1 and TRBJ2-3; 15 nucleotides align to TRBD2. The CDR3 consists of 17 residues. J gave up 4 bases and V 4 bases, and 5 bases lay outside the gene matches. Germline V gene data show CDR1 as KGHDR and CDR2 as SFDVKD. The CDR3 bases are TGTGCCACCAGTGAAGCCCGGACTAGCGGGAGGGCAGATACGCAGTATTTT. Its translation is CATSEARTSGRADTQYF.

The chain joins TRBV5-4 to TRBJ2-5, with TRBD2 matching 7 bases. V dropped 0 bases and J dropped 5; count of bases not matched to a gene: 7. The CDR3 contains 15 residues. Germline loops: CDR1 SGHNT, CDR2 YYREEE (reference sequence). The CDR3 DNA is TGTGCCAGCAGCTTGGGACTAGCCTCTGCGGAGACCCAGTACTTC. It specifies CASSLGLASAETQYF.

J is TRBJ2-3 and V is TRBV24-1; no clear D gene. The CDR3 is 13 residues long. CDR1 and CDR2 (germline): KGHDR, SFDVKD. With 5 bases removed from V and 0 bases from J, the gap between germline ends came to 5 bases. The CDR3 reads CATSVTSTDTQYF. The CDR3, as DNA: TGTGCCACCAGTGTGACTAGCACAGATACGCAGTATTTT.

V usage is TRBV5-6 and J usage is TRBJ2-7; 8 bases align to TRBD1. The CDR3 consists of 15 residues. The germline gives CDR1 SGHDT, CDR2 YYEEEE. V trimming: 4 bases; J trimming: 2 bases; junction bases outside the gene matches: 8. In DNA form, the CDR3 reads TGTGCCAGCAGCCAAGGGACAGGCTCGGCCTACGAGCAGTACTTC. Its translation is CASSQGTGSAYEQYF. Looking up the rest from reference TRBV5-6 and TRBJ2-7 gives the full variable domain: DAGVTQSPTHLIKTRGQQVTLRCSPKSGHDTVSWYQQALGQGPQFIFQYYEEEERQRGNFPDRFSGHQFPNYSSELNVNALLLGDSALYLCASSQGTGSAYEQYFGPGTRLTVT.

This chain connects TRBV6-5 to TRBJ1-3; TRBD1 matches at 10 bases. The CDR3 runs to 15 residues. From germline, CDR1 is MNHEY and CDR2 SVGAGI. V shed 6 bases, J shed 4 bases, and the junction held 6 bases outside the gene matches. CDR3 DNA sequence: TGTGCCAGCAGCCAGGACAGGGGGGAAGGAAACACCATATATTTT. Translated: CASSQDRGEGNTIYF.

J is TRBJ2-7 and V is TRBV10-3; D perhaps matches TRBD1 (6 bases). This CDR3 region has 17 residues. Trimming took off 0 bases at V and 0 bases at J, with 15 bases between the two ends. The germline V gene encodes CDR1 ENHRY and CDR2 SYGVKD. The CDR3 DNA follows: TGTGCCATCAGTGAGTCGTGGGGGCTGGGTAGCTCCTACGAGCAGTACTTC. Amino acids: CAISESWGLGSSYEQYF.